These T cell receptor beta chains were read from a single sample in a study of T-cell reconstitution after alpha-beta-depleted transplantation in children. TCRdb re-called the PCR reads with MiXCR, one entry per CDR3 protein. The table lists hundreds of thousands of distinct CDR3 sequences, under 15% of them singletons. This specimen consisted of PBMCs from the stem cell graft donor, obtained from the stem cell graft. The receptors were gathered from a human donor who donated a stem cell graft to a child with combined immunodeficiency. Each CDR3 is given with its conserved first and last residue. A D gene is named only where the DNA matches it firmly. Clone size, where shown, is once, few, many, or a class for clones that have expanded.

j_call: TRBJ2-1
d_call: .
v_call: TRBV4-1
clone_size: few
cdr3_nt: TGCGCCAGCAGCCAGGGGTACGGTAGTCTTTCGTACAATGAGCAGTTCTTC
cdr3_aa: CASSQGYGSLSYNEQFF

j_call: TRBJ1-1
d_call: .
v_call: TRBV3-1
clone_size: few
cdr3_nt: TGTGCCAGCAGCCAACCAGGATACGAAGCTTTCTTT
cdr3_aa: CASSQPGYEAFF

j_call: TRBJ2-5
d_call: .
v_call: TRBV12-3/TRBV12-4
clone_size: .
cdr3_nt: TGTGCCAGCAGTTTGGGATGGGCACCGGGGGAGACCCAGTACTTC
cdr3_aa: CASSLGWAPGETQYF

j_call: TRBJ2-1
d_call: .
v_call: TRBV12-3/TRBV12-4
clone_size: many
cdr3_nt: TGTGCCAGCCGGCCTCCCGGGGGAAGTTACAATGAGCAGTTCTTC
cdr3_aa: CASRPPGGSYNEQFF

j_call: TRBJ1-4
d_call: .
v_call: TRBV20-1
clone_size: .
cdr3_nt: TGCAGTGCTAGAGGAGGGGAGATAAATGAAAAACTGTTTTTT
cdr3_aa: CSARGGEINEKLFF

j_call: TRBJ2-1
d_call: .
v_call: TRBV3-1
clone_size: few
cdr3_nt: TGTGCCAGCAGCCAAGATTTCGCAGCCAGCTACAATGAGCAGTTCTTC
cdr3_aa: CASSQDFAASYNEQFF

j_call: TRBJ2-5
d_call: TRBD2
v_call: TRBV29-1
clone_size: many
cdr3_nt: TGCAGCCTTATCACTAGCGGCCAAGAGACCCAGTACTTC
cdr3_aa: CSLITSGQETQYF

j_call: TRBJ1-1
d_call: TRBD1
v_call: TRBV5-6
clone_size: .
cdr3_nt: TGTGCCAGCAGCTGGGGGGACAGCGGCGTCACTGAAGCTTTCTTT
cdr3_aa: CASSWGDSGVTEAFF

j_call: TRBJ2-1
d_call: .
v_call: TRBV10-3
clone_size: .
cdr3_nt: TGTGCCATCAGTGAGAGAGACACCTACAATGAGCAGTTCTTC
cdr3_aa: CAISERDTYNEQFF

j_call: TRBJ2-2
d_call: TRBD1
v_call: TRBV6-1
clone_size: few
cdr3_nt: TGTGCCAGCAGTCAAGGACAGGGCGACATGACCGGGGAGCTGTTTTTT
cdr3_aa: CASSQGQGDMTGELFF

j_call: TRBJ2-1
d_call: TRBD2
v_call: TRBV4-1
clone_size: few
cdr3_nt: TGCGCCAGCAGCCAAGATAGGGCTTACGGACGAGCGGGAGGACCCGACAATGAGCAGTTCTTC
cdr3_aa: CASSQDRAYGRAGGPDNEQFF

j_call: TRBJ2-3
d_call: .
v_call: TRBV20-1
clone_size: many
cdr3_nt: TGCAGTGCTAGGAGGGGTTTCACAGATACGCAGTATTTT
cdr3_aa: CSARRGFTDTQYF

j_call: TRBJ2-1
d_call: .
v_call: TRBV7-2
clone_size: .
cdr3_nt: TGTGCCAGCAGCCCTGACCGACTAGTTTTTAGCAATGAGCAGTTCTTC
cdr3_aa: CASSPDRLVFSNEQFF

j_call: TRBJ1-1
d_call: TRBD1
v_call: TRBV27
clone_size: few
cdr3_nt: TGTGCCAGCAGTCCATCTTATGACAGGGCTGACACTGAAGCTTTCTTT
cdr3_aa: CASSPSYDRADTEAFF

j_call: TRBJ1-2
d_call: TRBD1
v_call: TRBV6-1
clone_size: few
cdr3_nt: TGTGCCAGCAGTCGGACAGGGGAGACCTATGGCTACACCTTC
cdr3_aa: CASSRTGETYGYTF

j_call: TRBJ2-7
d_call: TRBD2
v_call: TRBV12-3/TRBV12-4
clone_size: few
cdr3_nt: TGTGCCAGCCAAGCGGGAGGGCCTTACGAGCAGTACTTC
cdr3_aa: CASQAGGPYEQYF

j_call: TRBJ2-3
d_call: TRBD2
v_call: TRBV19
clone_size: many
cdr3_nt: TGTGCCAGTAGTGCAGCGGGGGACACAGATACGCAGTATTTT
cdr3_aa: CASSAAGDTDTQYF

j_call: TRBJ2-2
d_call: .
v_call: TRBV12-3/TRBV12-4
clone_size: few
cdr3_nt: TGTGCCAGCAGTACATCTAGCGCAGGGGAGCTGTTTTTT
cdr3_aa: CASSTSSAGELFF

j_call: TRBJ1-1
d_call: .
v_call: TRBV6-5
clone_size: .
cdr3_nt: TGTGCCAGCAGTTACTCCCCGGGAGGCTGGGAAGCTTTCTTT
cdr3_aa: CASSYSPGGWEAFF

j_call: TRBJ2-7
d_call: .
v_call: TRBV6-5
clone_size: many
cdr3_nt: TGTGCCAGCAGTCACACAGGGTGGAGATTCTACGAGCAGTACTTC
cdr3_aa: CASSHTGWRFYEQYF

j_call: TRBJ2-3
d_call: .
v_call: TRBV12-3/TRBV12-4
clone_size: many
cdr3_nt: TGTGCCAGCATAGTTTCGGCGGGGAGCACAGATACGCAGTATTTT
cdr3_aa: CASIVSAGSTDTQYF

j_call: TRBJ1-3
d_call: .
v_call: TRBV12-3/TRBV12-4
clone_size: .
cdr3_nt: TGTGCCAGCAGTGGCGGCCACTCTGGAAACACCATATATTTT
cdr3_aa: CASSGGHSGNTIYF

j_call: TRBJ2-3
d_call: TRBD2
v_call: TRBV15
clone_size: many
cdr3_nt: TGTGCCACCAGCAGAGATAGCGGGGTCGGGGCAGATACGCAGTATTTT
cdr3_aa: CATSRDSGVGADTQYF

j_call: TRBJ2-7
d_call: TRBD1
v_call: TRBV2
clone_size: few
cdr3_nt: TGTGCCAGCAGACAGGGGGCGAGGTACGAGCAGTACTTC
cdr3_aa: CASRQGARYEQYF

j_call: TRBJ1-5
d_call: .
v_call: TRBV6-6
clone_size: many
cdr3_nt: TGTGCCTCCCATCCGGGGCAAAAGCAGCCCCAGCATTTT
cdr3_aa: CASHPGQKQPQHF

j_call: TRBJ1-1
d_call: TRBD1
v_call: TRBV12-3/TRBV12-4
clone_size: .
cdr3_nt: TGTGCCAGCAGACACCAACCCGGGACAGGGTCCAACACTGAAGCTTTCTTT
cdr3_aa: CASRHQPGTGSNTEAFF

j_call: TRBJ1-1
d_call: .
v_call: TRBV6-6
clone_size: many
cdr3_nt: TGTGCCAGCAGTTACTCATCCTGGGGGTCCACTGAAGCTTTCTTT
cdr3_aa: CASSYSSWGSTEAFF

j_call: TRBJ1-2
d_call: .
v_call: TRBV4-2
clone_size: .
cdr3_nt: TGTGCCAGCAGCCAAGAGGGTAACCCAACCCAGAGAGGCTACACCTTC
cdr3_aa: CASSQEGNPTQRGYTF

j_call: TRBJ1-6
d_call: .
v_call: TRBV21-1
clone_size: .
cdr3_nt: TGTGCCAGCAGCAAATATGACGAGAAGGGACAGGGCCGGAGCTCCTATAATTCACCCCTCCACTTT
cdr3_aa: CASSKYDEKGQGRSSYNSPLHF

j_call: TRBJ2-4
d_call: .
v_call: TRBV4-3
clone_size: .
cdr3_nt: TGCGCCAGCAGCCAAGAAACAGGCTCATACCTAGCCAAAAACATTCAGTACTTC
cdr3_aa: CASSQETGSYLAKNIQYF

j_call: TRBJ2-2
d_call: .
v_call: TRBV20-1
clone_size: few
cdr3_nt: TGCAGTGCTGCGACTGGATCGAACACCGGGGAGCTGTTTTTT
cdr3_aa: CSAATGSNTGELFF

j_call: TRBJ2-7
d_call: TRBD2
v_call: TRBV29-1
clone_size: many
cdr3_nt: TGCAGCGCTAAGGGACTAGCGGGGGTCGAGCAGTACTTC
cdr3_aa: CSAKGLAGVEQYF

j_call: TRBJ1-1
d_call: .
v_call: TRBV30
clone_size: .
cdr3_nt: TGTGCCTGGCGTAGGGGAGTGAACACTGAAGCTTTCTTT
cdr3_aa: CAWRRGVNTEAFF

j_call: TRBJ2-3
d_call: .
v_call: TRBV12-3/TRBV12-4
clone_size: .
cdr3_nt: TGTGCCAGCAGTACCAGGGGCCCAGATACGCAGTATTTT
cdr3_aa: CASSTRGPDTQYF

j_call: TRBJ2-7
d_call: .
v_call: TRBV19
clone_size: .
cdr3_nt: TGTGCCAGTAGCCATACTCCAGACAGTTCCTACGAGCAGTACTTC
cdr3_aa: CASSHTPDSSYEQYF

j_call: TRBJ2-1
d_call: TRBD2
v_call: TRBV7-2
clone_size: many
cdr3_nt: TGTGCCAGCAGCTTAAGGGCTAGCGGTTGGGTGGGCAATGAGCAGTTCTTC
cdr3_aa: CASSLRASGWVGNEQFF

j_call: TRBJ2-7
d_call: TRBD1
v_call: TRBV18
clone_size: many
cdr3_nt: TGTGCCAGCTCACCGGACAGGGGACTCCACGAGCAGTACTTC
cdr3_aa: CASSPDRGLHEQYF

j_call: TRBJ2-5
d_call: TRBD2
v_call: TRBV5-1
clone_size: few
cdr3_nt: TGCGCCAGCAGCTTGAGGCGGGGGGCCGAAGAGACCCAGTACTTC
cdr3_aa: CASSLRRGAEETQYF